These 18 T cell receptor beta chains came from one sample sequenced in a study of CD8 T cells in ankylosing spondylitis. MiXCR, applied by TCRdb to the 5' RACE reads, yields one record per CDR3 protein. The table has approximately 400,000 distinct CDR3 sequences, roughly 17% seen once; the top ten hold 0.85% to 1.3%. Study findings and constraints: A motif of several highly homologous TCR beta variants was seen as apparently characteristic of ankylosing spondylitis blood.

Their recognized antigens are unknown. Sequenced input: blood, either unsorted or a sorted T cell fraction (not recorded which). These receptors all come from a male donor with ankylosing spondylitis.

The CDR3 reads CASSRQDRSSGNTIYF. The CDR3 DNA follows: TGTGCCAGCAGCCGCCAGGACAGAAGCTCTGGAAACACCATATATTTT. The chain carries TRBV3-1 and TRBJ1-3; D possibly corresponds to TRBD1 (6 bases). CDR3 size: 16 residues. The V and J ends lost 4 bases and 0 bases respectively, with 13 bases between them. Germline CDR1 reads LGHDT; CDR2 reads YNNKEL (reference sequence).

The CDR3 nucleotides are TGTGCCAGCAGTTACTCGAGACAGTTATCCTACGAGCAGTACTTC. It codes for CASSYSRQLSYEQYF. The chain links TRBV6-5 to TRBJ2-7; D might be TRBD1 (5 bases). V was cut by 0 bases and J by 1 base, with 10 bases left in between. The CDR3 contains 15 residues. The germline V gene has CDR1 MNHEY and CDR2 SVGAGI.

The chain has TRBV20-1 and TRBJ2-1, with D perhaps matching TRBD2 (5 bases). This CDR3 comprises 14 residues. The germline V gene has CDR1 DFQATT and CDR2 SNEGSKA (reference sequence). The V end lost 3 bases, the J end lost 0 bases, and 9 bases lay between the germline ends. The DNA of the CDR3 is TGCAGTGCTAGTGAGCGGAGCTCCTACAATGAGCAGTTCTTC. Amino acids: CSASERSSYNEQFF.

This clonotype was seen a handful of times. The rearrangement uses TRBV20-1 and TRBJ1-2; 7 bases agree with TRBD1. The germline V gene has CDR1 DFQATT and CDR2 SNEGSKA (reference sequence). J gave up 2 bases and V 1 base, and 10 bases lay outside the gene matches. This CDR3 contains 16 residues. CDR3 DNA sequence: TGCAGTGCTAGAGTACCCCCGGGACAGACAAACTATGGCTACACCTTC. Its translation: CSARVPPGQTNYGYTF.

This clonotype was recorded many times. The chain uses TRBV12-3 or TRBV12-4 and TRBJ1-2; D gene unclear. Deletions cut 5 bases from V and 2 bases from J, with 6 bases between. CDR3 length: 12 residues. For the CDR3, the DNA is TGTGCCAGCAGTAACCCGAACTATGGCTACACCTTC. Protein: CASSNPNYGYTF.

The gene calls are TRBV5-1 and TRBJ1-1; D is unresolved. The CDR3 length is 14 residues. The V end lost 0 bases, the J end lost 0 bases, and 6 bases lay between the germline ends. Germline-derived CDR1 and CDR2 are SGHRS and YFSETQ. CDR3 nucleotide sequence: TGCGCCAGCAGCTTGGTCTCTATGAACACTGAAGCTTTCTTT. Amino acids: CASSLVSMNTEAFF.

The V call is TRBV6-1, the J call TRBJ2-3; D unclear. Germline loops: CDR1 MNHNS, CDR2 SASEGT. Trimming took 4 bases from V and 0 from J, leaving 5 bases between them. This CDR3 comprises 13 residues. The CDR3 sequence is CASSARSTDTQYF. CDR3 nucleotide sequence: TGTGCCAGCAGTGCCCGCAGCACAGATACGCAGTATTTT.

This clonotype turned up a few times. The rearrangement joins TRBV12-3 or TRBV12-4 to TRBJ1-4; TRBD1 matches at 10 bases. V lost 6 bases, J lost 8 bases, and 9 bases stayed unmatched. The CDR3 contains 15 residues. CDR3: CASSPGTGEGEKLFF. The CDR3 DNA sequence: TGTGCCAGCAGCCCGGGGACAGGGGAGGGGGAAAAACTGTTTTTT.

This clonotype was counted between two and nine times. The rearrangement uses TRBV6-2 or TRBV6-3 and TRBJ1-1; the D gene is possibly TRBD1 (6 bases). V dropped 2 bases and J dropped 2 bases, with 12 bases sitting between them. The CDR3 totals 15 residues. Germline V gene lookup returns CDR1 MNHEY and CDR2 SVGEGT. DNA for the CDR3: TGTGCCAGCAGTTACCCAAACAGGGTAAACACTGAAGCTTTCTTT. Residues: CASSYPNRVNTEAFF.

This rearrangement joins TRBV18 to TRBJ2-1; 13 nucleotides line up with TRBD2. Germline loops: CDR1 KGHSH, CDR2 LQKENI. V lost 5 bases and J lost 8; bases outside the gene matches: 6. This CDR3 has 15 residues. The CDR3 loop reads CASSEGLAGIHEQFF. The CDR3 nucleotides are TGTGCCAGCTCAGAGGGACTAGCGGGAATCCATGAGCAGTTCTTC.

This clonotype occurred a few times. The chain couples TRBV6-5 to TRBJ1-2, with 7 bases aligning to TRBD1. Germline values: CDR1 MNHEY, CDR2 SVGAGI. This CDR3 is built from 15 residues. V lost 4 bases, J lost 1 base, and 6 bases stayed unmatched. The chain's CDR3 is CASSSRQGYNYGYTF. CDR3 nucleotide sequence: TGTGCCAGCAGTTCCCGACAGGGATATAACTATGGCTACACCTTC.

CDR3: CSARSPVGSSYEQYF. Written as DNA, the CDR3 is TGCAGTGCTAGAAGCCCAGTTGGGAGCTCCTACGAGCAGTACTTC. This chain links TRBV20-1 with TRBJ2-7, with D perhaps TRBD2 (5 bases). Trimming cost V 2 bases and J 0 bases, with 14 bases left between them. The CDR3 length is 15 residues. The germline gives CDR1 DFQATT, CDR2 SNEGSKA (reference sequence).

This chain links TRBV19 with TRBJ2-7; TRBD1 is a possible D gene (6 bases). Germline V gene sequence: CDR1 LNHDA, CDR2 SQIVND (reference sequence). Trimming removed 3 bases at V and 5 bases at J, with 14 bases between. This CDR3 region has 14 residues. CDR3 DNA: TGTGCCAGTAGTATTCGCAGGGGAAAGCACGAGCAGTACTTC. This sequence encodes CASSIRRGKHEQYF.

V and J are TRBV7-2 and TRBJ2-5; 12 bases fit TRBD2. The junction had 5 bases not matched to a gene; V was cut back by 1 base and J by 2 bases. Germline assignment: CDR1 SGHTA and CDR2 FQGNSA. This CDR3 has 17 residues. CDR3 sequence (DNA): TGTGCCAGCAGCTTAGGAGGACTAGCGGGACCACAAGAGACCCAGTACTTC. This translates into CASSLGGLAGPQETQYF.

This chain uses TRBV18 with TRBJ1-1; no clear D gene. This CDR3 comprises 13 residues. In germline, CDR1 is KGHSH, CDR2 LQKENI. The V gene lost 5 bases and the J gene lost 5 bases, with 12 bases spanning the gap. CDR3 coding DNA: TGTGCCAGCTCAAAGTCGCTGGAGACTGAAGCTTTCTTT. Translation: CASSKSLETEAFF.

This rearrangement joins TRBV11-2 to TRBJ1-6; the match to TRBD1 covers 10 bases. This CDR3 is built from 17 residues. Germline values: CDR1 SGHAT, CDR2 FQNNGV. The V and J ends lost 1 base and 7 bases, in that order; junction bases with no gene match: 7. This CDR3 is CASSLGLGQGKNSPLHF. The CDR3 DNA reads TGTGCCAGCAGCTTAGGTCTGGGACAGGGGAAGAATTCACCCCTCCACTTT.

V gene TRBV3-1 combines with J gene TRBJ1-1, with no clear D. The CDR3 spans 14 residues. Germline CDR1 LGHDT, CDR2 YNNKEL (reference sequence). V was clipped by 1 base and J by 3 bases, with 9 bases between them. The CDR3 here is CASSQGRQHTEAFF. The CDR3 DNA is TGTGCCAGCAGCCAAGGGCGGCAGCACACTGAAGCTTTCTTT.

The V gene is TRBV6-1, the J gene TRBJ2-2; TRBD2 is a possible D gene (6 bases). The V end was cut by 6 bases, the J end by 2 bases, with 10 bases between. This CDR3 is built from 14 residues. Looked up from germline, CDR1 is MNHNS and CDR2 is SASEGT. The CDR3 DNA reads TGTGCCAGCAGACGACTAGTAAACACCGGGGAGCTGTTTTTT. Its protein is CASRRLVNTGELFF.